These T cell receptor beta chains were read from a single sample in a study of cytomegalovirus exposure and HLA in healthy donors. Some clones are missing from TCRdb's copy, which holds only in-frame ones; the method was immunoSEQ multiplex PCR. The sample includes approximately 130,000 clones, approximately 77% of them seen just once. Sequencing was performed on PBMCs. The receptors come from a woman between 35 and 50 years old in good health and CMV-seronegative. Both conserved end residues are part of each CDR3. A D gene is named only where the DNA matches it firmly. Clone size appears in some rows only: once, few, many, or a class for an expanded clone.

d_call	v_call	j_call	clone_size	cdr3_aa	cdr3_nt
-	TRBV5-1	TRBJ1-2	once	CASTPQGRNYGYTF	TGCGCCAGCACACCACAGGGTAGAAACTATGGCTACACCTTC
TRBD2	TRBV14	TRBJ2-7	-	CASSQAGGVSYEQYF	TGTGCCAGCAGCCAAGCGGGGGGGGTCTCCTACGAGCAGTACTTC
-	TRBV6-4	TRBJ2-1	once	CASSDSTRAPHNEQFF	TGTGCCAGCAGTGACTCGACGCGGGCACCTCACAATGAGCAGTTCTTC
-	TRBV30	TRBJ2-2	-	CAWTLRPGELFF	TGTGCCTGGACTCTGAGGCCCGGGGAGCTGTTTTTT
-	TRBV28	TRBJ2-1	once	CASSLVDSQGYNEQFF	TGTGCCAGCAGTTTAGTGGACTCTCAAGGCTACAATGAGCAGTTCTTC
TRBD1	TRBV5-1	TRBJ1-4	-	CASSPGQGEKLFF	TGCGCCAGCAGCCCCGGACAGGGGGAAAAACTGTTTTTT
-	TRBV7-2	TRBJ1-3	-	CASSPLRGGFGNTIYF	TGTGCCAGCAGCCCCCTCCGAGGAGGGTTCGGAAACACCATATATTTT
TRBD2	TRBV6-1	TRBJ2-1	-	CASSESSGTSGGEQFF	TGTGCCAGCAGTGAAAGTTCTGGGACTAGCGGGGGAGAGCAGTTCTTC
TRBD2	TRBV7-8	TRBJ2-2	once	CASSLASGANTGELFF	TGTGCCAGCAGCTTAGCAAGCGGGGCGAACACCGGGGAGCTGTTTTTT
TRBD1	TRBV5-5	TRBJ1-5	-	CASSLSQGAQPQHF	TGTGCCAGCAGCTTGTCACAGGGGGCTCAGCCCCAGCATTTT
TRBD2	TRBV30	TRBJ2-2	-	CARGGTSEDFYTGELFF	TGTGCCCGGGGGGGGACTAGCGAAGATTTTTACACCGGGGAGCTGTTTTTT
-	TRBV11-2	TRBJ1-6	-	CASSLGQGPTPLHF	TGTGCCAGCAGCTTAGGTCAGGGGCCAACACCCCTCCACTTT
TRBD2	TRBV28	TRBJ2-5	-	CASARGGAGETQYF	TGTGCCAGCGCGCGCGGGGGGGCGGGAGAGACCCAGTACTTC
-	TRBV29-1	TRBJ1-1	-	CSAFRDTTEAFF	TGCAGCGCTTTCAGGGACACCACTGAAGCTTTCTTT
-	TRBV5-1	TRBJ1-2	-	CASSVSGASYGYTF	TGCGCCAGCAGCGTGTCAGGGGCCAGCTATGGCTACACCTTC
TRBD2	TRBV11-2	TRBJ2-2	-	CASSLDTASGGYTGELFF	TGTGCCAGCAGCTTAGATACGGCTAGCGGGGGTTACACCGGGGAGCTGTTTTTT
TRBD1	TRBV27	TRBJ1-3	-	CASSSQGATGNTIYF	TGTGCCAGCAGTTCACAGGGGGCAACGGGAAACACCATATATTTT
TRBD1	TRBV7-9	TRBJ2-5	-	CASSLEDRGRQVTQYF	TGTGCCAGCAGCTTAGAGGACAGGGGGAGGCAGGTGACCCAGTACTTC
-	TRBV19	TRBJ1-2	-	CASRFGQFSGGYGYTF	TGTGCCAGTAGGTTTGGACAGTTTTCGGGAGGCTATGGCTACACCTTC
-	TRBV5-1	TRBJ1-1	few	CASSSGDRRLMNTEAFF	TGCGCCAGCAGCTCGGGAGACCGACGCTTAATGAACACTGAAGCTTTCTTT
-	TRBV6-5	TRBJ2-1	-	CASSYTGSYNEQFF	TGTGCCAGCAGCTACACCGGGAGCTACAATGAGCAGTTCTTC
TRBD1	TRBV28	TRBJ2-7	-	CASSEWEGGGHEQYF	TGTGCCAGCAGCGAATGGGAAGGGGGCGGCCACGAGCAGTACTTC
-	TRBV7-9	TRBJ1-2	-	CASSFRDIHYGYTF	TGTGCCAGCAGCTTCCGGGACATCCACTATGGCTACACCTTC
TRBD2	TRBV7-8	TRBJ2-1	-	CASSSYGGTRDNEQFF	TGTGCCAGCAGCTCGTACGGGGGGACCCGGGACAATGAGCAGTTCTTC
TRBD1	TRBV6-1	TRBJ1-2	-	CASRATGSNYGYTF	TGTGCCAGCAGAGCGACAGGGTCTAACTATGGCTACACCTTC
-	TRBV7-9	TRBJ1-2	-	CASSSGMRDGYTF	TGTGCCAGCAGCTCAGGGATGAGAGATGGCTACACCTTC
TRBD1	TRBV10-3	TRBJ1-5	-	CAITGDREQPQHF	TGTGCCATCACCGGGGACAGGGAACAGCCCCAGCATTTT
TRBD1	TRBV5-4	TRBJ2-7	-	CASSRDRTSLLYEQYF	TGTGCCAGCAGCCGGGACAGAACCTCCCTATTATACGAGCAGTACTTC
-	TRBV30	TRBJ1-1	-	CAWSRGTFNTEAFF	TGTGCCTGGAGCCGGGGAACTTTTAACACTGAAGCTTTCTTT
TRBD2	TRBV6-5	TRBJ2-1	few	CASSYSAGGSYNEQFF	TGTGCCAGCAGTTATTCGGCGGGGGGTTCCTACAATGAGCAGTTCTTC
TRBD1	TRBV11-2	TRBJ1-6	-	CASSLEAGTGGSPLHF	TGTGCCAGCAGCTTAGAGGCCGGGACAGGGGGCTCACCCCTCCACTTT
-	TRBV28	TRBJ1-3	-	CASNSLPGNTIYF	TGTGCCAGCAACAGTCTCCCTGGAAACACCATATATTTT
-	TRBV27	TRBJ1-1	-	CASSLFREAEAFF	TGTGCCAGCAGTTTATTCAGGGAGGCTGAAGCTTTCTTT
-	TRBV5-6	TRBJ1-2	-	CASSHRRGPRVSSYGYTF	TGTGCCAGCAGCCATAGACGGGGTCCGAGGGTGAGTAGCTATGGCTACACCTTC
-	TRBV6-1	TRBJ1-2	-	CASSEPLGGYGYTF	TGTGCCAGCAGTGAACCGTTGGGGGGCTATGGCTACACCTTC
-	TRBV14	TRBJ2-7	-	CASSQPSGRKGDHEQYF	TGTGCCAGCAGCCAGCCCTCAGGCCGTAAAGGGGATCACGAGCAGTACTTC
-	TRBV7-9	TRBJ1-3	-	CASSRREVSGNTIYF	TGTGCCAGCAGCCGCAGGGAGGTCTCCGGAAACACCATATATTTT
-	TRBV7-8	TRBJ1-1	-	CASSPEGSWAFF	TGTGCCAGCAGCCCGGAGGGGTCTTGGGCTTTCTTT
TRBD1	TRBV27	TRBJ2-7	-	CASSQRTGAAYEQYF	TGTGCCAGCAGCCAGAGGACAGGGGCTGCCTACGAGCAGTACTTC
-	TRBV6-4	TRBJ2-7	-	CASRLTRDTREQYF	TGTGCCAGCAGGTTGACGAGGGATACTAGGGAGCAGTACTTC
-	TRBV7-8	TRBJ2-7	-	CASSLDLAGLPYEQYF	TGTGCCAGCAGCTTAGACCTAGCAGGCTTACCCTACGAGCAGTACTTC
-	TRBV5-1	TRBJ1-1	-	CASSLATGLSRGTEAFF	TGCGCCAGCAGCTTGGCCACAGGACTTTCTAGGGGGACTGAAGCTTTCTTT
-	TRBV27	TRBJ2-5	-	CASSSPSLAGGETQYF	TGTGCCAGCAGTTCGCCCTCGTTAGCTGGTGGAGAGACCCAGTACTTC
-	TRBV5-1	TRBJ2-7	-	CASSLGGTYSYEQYF	TGCGCCAGCAGCTTGGGCGGGACGTACTCCTACGAGCAGTACTTC
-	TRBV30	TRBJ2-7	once	CAWSVQVTTNEQYF	TGTGCCTGGAGTGTACAGGTGACGACCAACGAGCAGTACTTC
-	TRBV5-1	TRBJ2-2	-	CASSDLNTGELFF	TGCGCCAGCAGCGACTTGAACACCGGGGAGCTGTTTTTT
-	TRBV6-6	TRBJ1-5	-	CASSLTGSDQPQHF	TGTGCCAGCAGTTTGACAGGCAGCGATCAGCCCCAGCATTTT
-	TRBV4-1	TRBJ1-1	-	CASSQLTVSLNTEAFF	TGCGCCAGCAGCCAACTGACAGTTTCTCTGAACACTGAAGCTTTCTTT
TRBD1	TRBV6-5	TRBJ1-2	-	CASSLSDRGQGYTF	TGTGCCAGCAGCCTATCGGACAGGGGGCAAGGCTACACCTTC
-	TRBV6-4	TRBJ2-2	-	CARSKTPNTGTGELFF	TGTGCCAGATCGAAAACGCCTAACACGGGGACCGGGGAGCTGTTTTTT
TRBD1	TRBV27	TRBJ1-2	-	CASSRSPWTGSLSDYGYTF	TGTGCCAGCAGTCGATCGCCTTGGACAGGGAGCCTCTCTGACTATGGCTACACCTTC
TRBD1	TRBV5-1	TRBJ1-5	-	CASSWTGGNQPQHF	TGCGCCAGCAGCTGGACAGGGGGCAATCAGCCCCAGCATTTT